This T cell receptor beta chain was identified during a study of blood T cell repertoires in COVID-19. Study-level information: The analysed material was cDNA or gDNA that came from T cells, B-cell-depleted T cells, or PBMCs.

V was pared by 0 bases and J by 5 bases, with 11 bases between. Germline loops: CDR1 SGHRS, CDR2 YFSETQ. This CDR3 contains 15 residues. Sequenced by immunoSEQ multiplex PCR; TCRdb stores in-frame clones only, minus some. The profile shows around 170,000 clones, about four fifths of them singletons. Sequenced: peripheral blood. The source is a woman older than 75 with acute or convalescent COVID-19. The chain couples TRBV5-1 to TRBJ1-4, with TRBD1 as a possible D gene (5 bases). Here the CDR3 reads CASSLEAGPNEKLFF. The CDR3 nucleotides are TGCGCCAGCAGCTTGGAAGCAGGGCCGAATGAAAAACTGTTTTTT.